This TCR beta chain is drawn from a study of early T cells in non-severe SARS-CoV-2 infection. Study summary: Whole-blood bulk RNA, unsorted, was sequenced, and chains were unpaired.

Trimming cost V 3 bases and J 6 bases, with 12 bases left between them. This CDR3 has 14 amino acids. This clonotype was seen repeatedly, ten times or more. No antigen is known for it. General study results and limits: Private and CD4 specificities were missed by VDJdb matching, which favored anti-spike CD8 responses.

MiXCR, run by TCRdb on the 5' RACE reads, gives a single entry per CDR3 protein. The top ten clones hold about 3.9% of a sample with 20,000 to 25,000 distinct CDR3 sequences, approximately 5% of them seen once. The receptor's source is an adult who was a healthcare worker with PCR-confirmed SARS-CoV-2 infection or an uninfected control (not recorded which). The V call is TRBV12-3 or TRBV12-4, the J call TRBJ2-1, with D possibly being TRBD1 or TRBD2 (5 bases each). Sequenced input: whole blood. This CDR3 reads CASSFPGAGNEQFF. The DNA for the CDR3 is TGTGCCAGCAGTTTCCCCGGGGCGGGCAATGAGCAGTTCTTC.